This TCR beta chain was found in a study of shared clonotypes between healthy human individuals. TCRdb's table, derived via immunoSEQ multiplex PCR, lists solely in-frame clones and lacks some. The table has over a million clones, about 98% seen once; the top ten hold about 0.4%. The germline V gene encodes CDR1 SQVTM and CDR2 ANQGSEA. With 4 bases removed from V and 0 bases from J, the gap between germline ends came to 15 bases. The CDR3 is made up of 15 amino acids. The V and J genes are TRBV29-1 and TRBJ1-1, with a tentative D call TRBD1 (6 bases). The sample consisted of naive CD4+ T cells sorted from blood. Described subset: CD45RA+ positively selected. This clonotype originated in a man aged 25-40 years in good health. CDR3 nucleotides: TGCAGCGTTGGTACCGGGGGCCTCATGAACACTGAAGCTTTCTTT. Protein sequence: CSVGTGGLMNTEAFF.